This T cell receptor (beta chain) was documented in a study of vaccination and CD4 T cells after COVID-19 (dated by TCRdb to 2021 to 2024). Some background on the complete study: Convalescent patients had a positive SARS-CoV-2 result on nasal swab PCR, and of these patients, fewer than ten had mild disease and one had severe disease. In the convalescent cohort there were six males and four females, among whom were two Hispanic individuals, seven Caucasians, two Asians and one multiracial person. Two doses of either the Pfizer-BioNTech BNT162b2 vaccine (n=8) or the Moderna mRNA-1273 vaccine (n=2) were administered to participants. Post-COVID blood samples from convalescent patients were collected a median of about 100 days after diagnosis, with a range of roughly 35 to 180 days. Post-vaccine blood samples were obtained a median of around 67 days after the second vaccine dose, with a range of roughly 13 to 250 days. The cultures were stimulated with overlapping spike peptide pools from SARS-CoV-2 and from the common cold coronaviruses HCoV-NL63, HCoV-OC43 and HCoV-229E. In control cultures, a CEFX viral epitope pool was used as positive control, an HIV-1 Nef peptide pool was used as negative control, or no peptide was added. The spike-specific CD4+ TCR repertoire was compared before and after mRNA vaccination in over nine COVID-19 convalescent patients and a handful of infection-naive healthy vaccine recipients. Overall study outcomes, separate from this receptor: An increase in the median number of SARS-CoV-2-reactive clonotypes from more than 20 after infection to some 40 after vaccination was observed, but the change was not found to be significant. In convalescent patients, a median around 86% of post-vaccine SARS-CoV-2-reactive clones were detected only after vaccination, suggesting vaccine-specific priming. Relatively few convalescent patients were included in the study, and early timepoints after natural infection were not analyzed. Of the vaccine-specific clones in convalescent patients, 304 of 307, or nearly all, reacted only to SARS-CoV-2 spike and did not cross-react with common cold coronaviruses.

As for this clonotype: Its antigen is still unknown. The input lacks base qualities; no much larger clone sits a single base away.

The library was prepared using PCR. TCR sequencing of DNA from cultured CD4+ T cells used the Oncomine TCR Beta short-read assay at the Johns Hopkins FTIC core. Genomic DNA was extracted from the cultured CD4+ T cells with the QIAamp micro DNA kit. Oncomine TCR Beta libraries from cultured CD4+ T cells were pooled using unique dual indexes and sequenced on an Illumina iSeq 100. The paper's processing steps were these. Non-productive sequences were removed, and CDR3s that did not start with C, did not end with F or W, or were shorter than 7 amino acids were discarded. The MANAFEST web application identified antigen-specific clonotypes by comparing peptide-stimulated wells against reference wells and other culture wells. An FDR below 0.05, an odds ratio above 5, and a productive frequency above 0.1% in at least two of three replicate wells were required for clones to be considered positive. A clonotype counted as cross-reactive if it showed significant expansion both in the SARS-CoV-2 spike wells and in at least one common cold coronavirus spike condition. Using R version 3.6.1, CDR3 homology was evaluated through Levenshtein distances (stringdist) along with unrooted phylogenetic trees (ape). TCRdb itself trimmed the public reads at Q25 with fastp, ran MiXCR and retained productive beta chains. Entries are consolidated by CDR3 protein sequence, retaining the most common genes and DNA. The V and J calls follow TCRdb's processing rather than the paper's. The sample records about 21,000 distinct CDR3 sequences, around 40% of which are singletons. Over 4% of the sample goes to the ten largest clones.

The germline ends are 9 bases apart after V is trimmed by 3 bases and J by 0 bases. The CDR1 and CDR2 encoded by the germline V gene (reference sequence) are LNHDA and SQIVND. Taken from cysteine to phenylalanine, the CDR3 has 15 residues. The entry retains the CDR3 DNA only, 45 bases that are in frame from base 1. In the paper's terms, the treatment or condition label means: approximately 9-day PBMC culture with coronavirus spike peptide pools or control peptides (ViraFEST assay). To expand antigen-specific T cells with peptide pools and then pick out the expanded clonotypes through TCR sequencing, the study relied on the ViraFEST assay. The positive SARS-CoV-2 PCR tests of the convalescent patients were dated from March to December 2020, before the Alpha, Beta and Delta variants emerged in the United States. Some 2 million PBMCs per well were cultured in IMDM with roughly 5% human AB serum and 8 to 10 IU/ml IL-2, plus 10 ug/ml peptide pools. Half of the culture medium was replaced with fresh IL-2-containing medium on days 3 and 7. After 10 to 11 days of culture, CD4+ T cells were isolated by negative selection using the EasySep CD4+ T cell isolation kit. Ficoll-Paque Plus gradient centrifugation was used to isolate PBMCs from whole blood, and the isolated PBMCs were then either used fresh or cryopreserved at -140C. In general, triplicate wells were set up for every culture condition.

This sequence uses TRBV19 and TRBJ1-3, with a weak D call of TRBD1 (5 bases match). This TCR was recovered from a human donor who had recovered from COVID-19. This sample comprised CD4+ T cells from blood, cultured in vitro, obtained before SARS-CoV-2 vaccination. The CDR3 protein sequence reads: CASSIRGSSGNTIYF. The base sequence is TGTGCCAGTAGTATTCGGGGCAGCTCTGGAAACACCATATATTTT.